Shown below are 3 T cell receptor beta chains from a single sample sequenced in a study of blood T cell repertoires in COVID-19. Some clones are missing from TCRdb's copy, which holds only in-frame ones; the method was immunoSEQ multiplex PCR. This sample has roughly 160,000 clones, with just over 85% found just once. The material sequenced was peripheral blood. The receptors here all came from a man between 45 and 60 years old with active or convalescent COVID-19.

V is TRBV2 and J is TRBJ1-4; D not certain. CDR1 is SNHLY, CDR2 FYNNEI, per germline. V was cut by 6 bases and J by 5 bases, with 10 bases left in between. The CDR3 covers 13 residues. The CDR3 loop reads CASSYRENEKLFF. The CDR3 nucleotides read TGTGCCAGCAGCTACCGGGAGAATGAAAAACTGTTTTTT.

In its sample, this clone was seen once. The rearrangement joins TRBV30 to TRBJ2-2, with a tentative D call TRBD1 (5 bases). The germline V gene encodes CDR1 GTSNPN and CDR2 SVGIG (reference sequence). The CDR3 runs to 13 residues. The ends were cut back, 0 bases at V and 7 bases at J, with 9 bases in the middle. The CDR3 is CAWSVQDNGELFF. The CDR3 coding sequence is TGTGCCTGGAGTGTACAGGATAACGGGGAGCTGTTTTTT.

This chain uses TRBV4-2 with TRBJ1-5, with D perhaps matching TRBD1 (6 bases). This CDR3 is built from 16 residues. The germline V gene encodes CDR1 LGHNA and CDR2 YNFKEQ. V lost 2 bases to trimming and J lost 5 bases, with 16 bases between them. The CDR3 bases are TGTGCCAGCAGCCAACTCGGGTCGGGGGGCGATCAGCCCCAGCATTTT. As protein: CASSQLGSGGDQPQHF.